The following is a T cell receptor (beta chain) sequence with its context. What this receptor recognizes is not known. The sample holds no much larger clone one base away, and base qualities are not on file. The data belong to a study of cytomegalovirus exposure and HLA in healthy donors (dated by TCRdb to about 2017). Study-wide context: In an earlier analysis of 550 to 750 of the donors, 250 to 300 Gb of sequence data and approximately 100 million unique TCR beta sequences from approximately 180 million T cells were reported. Among several hundred genotyped donors of the cohort, an average of about 240,000 unique TCR beta nucleotide sequences was sequenced per donor, of which roughly 17% were non-productive. Around 320 gigabases of sequencing data and around 87 million unique TCR sequences were included in an early release covering under 650 HLA-typed donors. Genome-wide SNP genotypes for about 65% of the 666 donors were used in a later genetic analysis, which treated that subset as a discovery cohort. High-throughput TCR immunosequencing, statistical association of individual TCRs with disease status, and machine learning were combined to predict cytomegalovirus infection status. Every discovery cohort repertoire had been produced on one sequencing platform. Both class I and class II loci were covered by HLA typing, at four-digit resolution. An earlier analysis of approximately 640 of the donors applied high-throughput TCR beta sequencing to assess whether each TCR beta V gene segment acted as functional or pseudogenic. The aim of the study was to test whether cataloging public T cell receptors could identify signatures of past pathogen exposure. Rather than using new phenotypic data, the later analysis identified candidate immune exposures from TCR beta sequences and from how often those sequences occurred across donors. The T cell repertoires of 666 subjects were profiled by immunosequencing and related to cytomegalovirus serostatus. Of the 300 to 500 genotyped donors, over 80% were placed in the genetic ancestry cluster associated with self-reported Caucasian donors. Four to six DR-DQ haplotypes were handled as single units for association and clustering because linkage in the cohort was strong. In a later analysis, previously published TCR beta repertoires from about 670 donors were re-analyzed and high-resolution HLA genotyping was added so that TCR occurrence patterns could be studied. A separate validation cohort of roughly 130 different subjects was used in addition to the roughly 700-subject first cohort. Donor age, sex, ethnicity and CMV serostatus were compiled together with the repertoire data. The number of typed donors differed by locus: 629-630 for A, B, C, DRB1 and DQB1; approximately 520 for DQA1; about 600 for DPA1; and some 430 for DPB1. The full study reports these points: An earlier analysis of approximately 500 of the donors showed that most TCR beta V segments appeared in productive rearrangements either about 87% or about 30% of the time, which broadly matched IMGT annotations. Because some donors lacked HLA typing at each locus, the association tests relied only on the typed subset. At a false discovery rate of 0.05, a later analysis linked around 15,000 TCR beta sequences to specific HLA alleles. In both the original and validation cohorts, the classifier was reported to diagnose cytomegalovirus status with high specificity and sensitivity. According to a later genetic analysis, donors in an Asian-associated ancestry cluster had fewer N-insertions in productive TCRs than the approximately 630-donor mean. A few of the identified cytomegalovirus-associated TCR beta chains were confirmed in vitro to be specific for cytomegalovirus antigens. The sequencing pipeline was judged likely to have produced a cluster of highly shared sequence variants as a technical artifact. Most CMV-associated TCR beta chains appeared to be HLA-restricted in a later analysis, and the HLA associations seemed to be driven largely by CMV exposure. Compared with equally common non-associated chains, HLA-associated TCR beta chains in a later analysis were more clonally expanded and had lower generation probabilities. According to a later analysis, TCR association rates differed among HLA loci, with DRB1 alleles showing the most associated TCRs and HLA-C alleles showing the fewest. V-gene and J-gene trimming of TCR beta chains was associated with a missense DCLRE1C variant in a later genetic analysis, and the association was replicated in an independent cohort. CMV serostatus was the only immune exposure information available for the cohort. According to a later analysis, parvovirus B19, influenza, CMV and Epstein-Barr virus appeared linked to several top co-occurrence clusters. Linkage disequilibrium might explain the correlated functional status among segregating V segments, but an unknown experimental factor could not be excluded. Most TCR sequences were observed very rarely across donors, whereas some public TCRs were present in many individuals. Because counts were too low, about 15 rarely observed V segments, including chromosome 9 orphons, were left out of the earlier analysis of over 550 of the donors. A further reported finding was that TCR beta sequences accurately predicted the HLA-A and HLA-B alleles for most subjects in the first cohort. A total of 150 to 200 TCR beta chains were listed by the study as associated with cytomegalovirus. When HLA alleles, especially DR and DQ, strongly co-occurred, TCR associations were difficult to assign to individual alleles. Only TCR beta chains were sequenced in this cohort, and the absence of alpha or paired-chain data limited detectable features. Sequencing depth was assumed to be roughly uniform across donors in the presence/absence analyses, though that assumption may not hold. According to the authors, the approach could potentially be generalized to other disease states and immunological phenotypes.

Library method: the immunoSEQ multiplex PCR assay. For the multiplex PCR, a mixture combining 60 forward primers for TCR Vbeta segments and 13 reverse primers for TCR Jbeta segments was used. A multiplex PCR assay on genomic DNA amplified the CDR3 region of rearranged TCR beta genes. The Illumina HiSeq System was used to sequence the amplified TCR beta libraries as 87-base-pair reads. The study's own analysis went as follows. Across the roughly 600 repertoires, a later analysis counted tens of millions of unique TCR beta chains, 9 million to 14 million of which were shared by at least two donors. Raw reads were error-corrected and collapsed into unique sequences with a nearest-neighbor algorithm that merged closely related sequences to remove PCR and sequencing errors. V, D and J gene segments were assigned by aligning CDR3 sequences to IMGT reference sequences. For a sequence to be retained, a match of at least six nucleotides to both a V gene segment and a J gene segment was required. A rearrangement was called productive if the CDR3 had no stop codons and remained in frame with V and J, and every other rearrangement was called non-productive. Following IMGT convention, CDR3 was defined as the stretch from the second conserved V-encoded cysteine up to the conserved J-encoded phenylalanine. The earlier analysis of approximately 500 of the donors excluded sequences that lacked an unambiguous match to a single V gene segment. An earlier analysis of 587 of the donors classified V segments as functional when productive rearrangements were above 56.7% and as segregating when the standard deviation between donors was above 5%. A statistical classification framework was built for diagnosing cytomegalovirus status from the catalog of TCR beta chain sequences. V and J gene assignment, in a later analysis, came from comparing TCR nucleotide sequences with IMGT/GENE-DB human TR gene sequences. Using the TCRdist pipeline, a later analysis assigned CDR3 sequences along with most-parsimonious VDJ recombination scenarios. In a later analysis, every TCR beta chain was defined by the combination of its CDR3 amino acid sequence and its V-gene family, and reads without a unique V-gene family were dropped. In a later analysis, 450 to 600 highly shared, low-generation-probability nucleotide sequences were removed to address suspected cross-contamination and a sequencing artifact. In a later analysis, a clonal expansion index for each public chain was calculated from normalized within-repertoire ranks of inferred template counts. Generation probabilities in a later analysis came from a VDJ recombination model fitted to out-of-frame rearrangements, and those results were checked against IGoR. Hypergeometric tests were used in a later analysis to score TCR-TCR, TCR-HLA and TCR-CMV co-occurrence, with a repertoire-size bias correction applied to the TCR pairs. To estimate false discovery rates, a later analysis permuted the HLA or CMV assignments 20 times. In a later analysis, co-occurring TCRs were grouped using DBSCAN, and TCRdist sequence similarity was added for clustering within HLA-allele-positive subsets. Repertoires with fewer than 30,000 or more than 120,000 public chains were left out of co-occurrence clustering, as were about 5 repertoires with anomalous nucleotide sharing. TCRdb obtained this table from immuneACCESS and retained in-frame rearrangements with V and J assigned. These tables miss some clones; where compared with another copy, unresolved V genes account for less than half of the shortfall, and the remainder is unexplained. V and J calls and clone size are those listed in that table; D and trimming were worked out from the DNA. The sample profile shows around 150,000 clones; more than 70% of them were found once. The top ten constitute around 4.7% of the sample.

In total, 500 to 700 healthy bone marrow donors made up the cohort. At the time of sampling, every cohort member was nominally healthy, though immune exposures that went unrecorded were likely present. The donor tested CMV seronegative, placing the donor among the 352 seronegative members of the cohort. A peripheral blood sample was collected from each donor, and TCR beta sequencing was performed on peripheral blood mononuclear cells. The Qiagen DNeasy Blood Extraction Kit was used to extract genomic DNA from the blood cell samples. Input material: PBMCs. The source is a male donor in good health and CMV-seronegative.

The CDR3 corresponds to CASYPTGVWGSSYNEQFF. Read as DNA, the sequence is TGTGCCAGCTACCCGACAGGGGTTTGGGGAAGCTCCTACAATGAGCAGTTCTTC. Rearrangement joined TRBV28 to TRBJ2-1, and 8 junctional nucleotides match TRBD1. At the junction V is shortened by 8 bases and J by 0 bases; bases outside the gene matches: 15. CDR1 and CDR2 are drawn from the germline V gene: MDHEN, SYDVKM. Including the terminal cysteine and phenylalanine, the CDR3 comprises 18 residues. Of all the DNA, just the CDR3 is kept, 54 bases in frame from base 1.